Listed here are 21 T cell receptor beta chains from one sample, sequenced in a study of CD8+CD57+ T cells in acquired aplastic anemia. CD8+CD57+ cell expansion, shown by flow cytometry, had occurred in the patients selected for sequencing. Profiling that covered TCR beta VDJ and CDR3 relied on genomic DNA as its template. TCRdb called the reads again in MiXCR, with one record for every CDR3 protein. The profile covers 250,000 to 300,000 distinct CDR3 sequences, with roughly 59% appearing a single time and around 1.3% taken by the ten largest. The specimen was sorted CD4+, CD8+, or CD8+CD57+ T cells (not recorded which) from PBMCs. The receptor source for this set is a human donor with aplastic anemia.

This clonotype has a count of ten or more. This sequence joins TRBV7-6 and TRBJ2-5, with TRBD2 matching over 8 bases. Germline V gene lookup returns CDR1 SGHVS and CDR2 FNYEAQ. V lost 4 bases and J lost 4; bases outside the gene matches: 11. This CDR3 region has 16 residues. The CDR3 spells CASSSDPGLGGETQYF. The CDR3 DNA is TGTGCCAGCAGCTCGGACCCGGGACTAGGGGGAGAGACCCAGTACTTC.

V usage is TRBV13 and J usage is TRBJ1-2; TRBD1 is a possible D gene (6 bases). Germline-derived CDR1 and CDR2 are PRHDT and FYEKMQ (reference sequence). The CDR3 contains 16 residues. V gave up 1 base and J gave up 4 bases, with 16 bases separating them. The CDR3 here is CASSLVPGGPVYGYTF. CDR3 in DNA: TGTGCCAGCAGCTTAGTGCCCGGGGGGCCCGTCTATGGCTACACCTTC.

This clonotype was observed a single time. The chain links TRBV24-1 to TRBJ2-2; D is unclear. Germline assignment: CDR1 KGHDR and CDR2 SFDVKD. The CDR3 consists of 15 residues. The V gene lost 4 bases and the J gene lost 3 bases, with 11 bases spanning the gap. The CDR3: CATSDPGEDTGELFF. The DNA of the CDR3 is TGTGCCACCAGTGACCCCGGAGAGGACACCGGGGAGCTGTTTTTT.

This clonotype was counted only a few times. This chain connects TRBV5-1 to TRBJ2-2, with TRBD1 matching 10 bases. The CDR3 has 17 residues. With V trimmed by 4 bases and J by 7 bases, 13 bases remained unmatched. Per the germline V gene, CDR1 is SGHRS and CDR2 is YFSETQ. In DNA, the CDR3 is TGCGCCAGCAGCGTTGACAGGGGGCAACTAGCTGGCGGGGAGCTGTTTTTT. This gives the protein CASSVDRGQLAGGELFF.

The chain recombines TRBV10-3 with TRBJ1-2; D is ambiguous. Trimming removed 0 bases at V and 5 bases at J, with 13 bases between. The CDR3 has 15 amino acids. Germline assignment: CDR1 ENHRY and CDR2 SYGVKD. DNA of the CDR3: TGTGCCATCAGTGAGTCGCGGGATCTCGGGTATGGCTACACCTTC. As protein: CAISESRDLGYGYTF.

The chain employs TRBV7-6 and TRBJ1-6, with TRBD1 as a possible D gene (6 bases). The CDR3 has 17 amino acids. With 1 base removed from V and 6 bases from J, the gap between germline ends came to 16 bases. Germline values: CDR1 SGHVS, CDR2 FNYEAQ. CDR3 region: CASSLGTGTRTNSPLHF. As DNA, the CDR3 is TGTGCCAGCAGCTTAGGAACCGGGACAAGGACTAATTCACCCCTCCACTTT.

The chain has TRBV7-4 and TRBJ2-1; the D call may be TRBD1 or TRBD2 (5 bases each). This CDR3 is built from 15 residues. Looked up from germline, CDR1 is SGHVT and CDR2 is SQSDAQ. With 5 bases removed from V and 3 bases from J, the gap between germline ends came to 14 bases. DNA of the CDR3: TGTGCCAGCAGCACCGGGACCCCCGTCTACAATGAGCAGTTCTTC. This translates into CASSTGTPVYNEQFF.

Note on this clonotype: The conserved closing phenylalanine or tryptophan is absent in this CDR3, likely reflecting a read error. No DNA is shown, since the ends of the CDR3 on it are uncertain; the CDR3 is the one TCRdb lists. The chain has TRBV20-1 and TRBJ1-3. The CDR3 region is 9 residues in length, termini included. Germline CDR1 DFQATT, CDR2 SNEGSKA (reference sequence). This chain's CDR3 is CSARGVGLA.

The J gene is TRBJ2-3, the V gene TRBV6-6, with a weak D call TRBD1 (6 bases). The CDR3 loop spans 13 amino acids. The V end lost 4 bases, the J end lost 3 bases, and 8 bases lay between the germline ends. Germline CDR1 MNHNY, CDR2 SVGAGI (reference sequence). For the CDR3, the DNA is TGTGCCAGCAGTTCAGGGGAGACAGATACGCAGTATTTT. Translated, it gives CASSSGETDTQYF.

Details on this clonotype: At one end, the junction sequence differs from germline, possibly due to a read error. The V and J genes are TRBV5-5 and TRBJ2-2; D is perhaps TRBD2 (5 bases). Per germline, CDR1 SGHKS and CDR2 YYEKEE (reference sequence). CDR3 length equals 12 residues. CDR3 nucleotide sequence: TGCGCCAGCAGAGGAAACACCGGGGAGCTGTTTTGG. Protein: CASRGNTGELFW.

There are many counts of this clonotype. The chain recombines TRBV5-1 with TRBJ1-1; TRBD1 agrees at 11 bases. Germline values: CDR1 SGHRS, CDR2 YFSETQ. V trimming: 3 bases; J trimming: 1 base; junction bases outside the gene matches: 2. This CDR3 has 15 residues. CDR3 protein: CASSWTGGSNTEAFF. The CDR3 DNA reads as TGCGCCAGCAGCTGGACAGGGGGCTCGAACACTGAAGCTTTCTTT.

The chain recombines TRBV7-4 with TRBJ2-1; 8 nucleotides agree with TRBD2. In germline, CDR1 is SGHVT, CDR2 SQSDAQ. The CDR3 has 17 amino acids. Trimming removed 3 bases from V and 0 bases from J; junction bases left unmatched: 7. The CDR3 spells CASSLSAGARSYNEQFF. The CDR3 DNA reads TGTGCCAGCAGCTTGTCAGCGGGAGCCCGCTCCTACAATGAGCAGTTCTTC.

In its sample, this clonotype was seen many times. The chain combines TRBV20-1 with TRBJ2-7, with D tentatively TRBD1 (5 bases). CDR3 size: 15 residues. From germline, CDR1 is DFQATT and CDR2 SNEGSKA (reference sequence). V was trimmed by 3 bases and J by 0 bases, leaving 15 bases between them. In DNA form, the CDR3 reads TGCAGTGCTAGCCGGAGCAGGGTCAGCTCCTACGAGCAGTACTTC. As protein: CSASRSRVSSYEQYF.

The chain recombines TRBV2 with TRBJ2-1; TRBD1 aligns across 8 bases. The CDR3 is 14 residues long. CDR1 and CDR2 from the germline V gene are SNHLY and FYNNEI. The V gene end was trimmed by 11 bases and the J gene end by 8 bases; junction bases not matched to a gene: 14. CDR3 sequence: CASRDRIGGYEQFF. The CDR3 DNA reads as TGTGCCTCAAGGGACAGGATAGGGGGGTATGAGCAGTTCTTC.

The V and J genes are TRBV12-3 or TRBV12-4 and TRBJ1-2; 12 bases line up with TRBD1. The CDR3 is 17 residues long. After removal of 1 base from V and 4 bases from J, the junction contained 7 bases not matched to a gene. CDR3 nucleotides: TGTGCCAGCAGTTTAGGTCCGAGGGGACAGGGGGCCTATGGCTACACCTTC. This gives the protein CASSLGPRGQGAYGYTF.

The rearrangement links TRBV19 to TRBJ2-7; the match to TRBD1 covers 8 bases. This CDR3 is built from 15 residues. Germline CDR1 and CDR2: LNHDA and SQIVND (reference sequence). Germline trimming cut 10 bases from V and 7 bases from J; bases unmatched to any gene: 18. CDR3 region: CATSGETGVLREQYF. For the CDR3, the DNA is TGTGCCACCTCGGGCGAGACAGGGGTTCTACGGGAGCAGTACTTC.

Points on this clonotype: The junction does not match germline at one end; this may be a read error. The V call is TRBV4-1, the J call TRBJ1-1; D is unclear. Germline lookup yields CDR1 MGHRA and CDR2 YSYEKL. The CDR3 loop spans 17 amino acids. The CDR3: CASSQDLGTSMNTEAFF. The DNA for the CDR3 is TGCGCCAGCAGCCAAGATCTTGGAACTAGTATGAACACTGAGGCTTTCTTT.

This chain connects TRBV20-1 to TRBJ2-1, with 9 bases fitting TRBD1. There are 15 residues in the CDR3. Germline CDR1 reads DFQATT; CDR2 reads SNEGSKA (reference sequence). J was trimmed by 0 bases and V by 1 base; bases with no gene match: 1. CDR3 in DNA: TGCAGTGCTAGAGGACAGGGGGGCTCCTACAATGAGCAGTTCTTC. Amino acid sequence: CSARGQGGSYNEQFF.

This clonotype was found a few times. The genes are TRBV7-9 and TRBJ2-1; D gene ambiguous. Germline V lookup: CDR1 SEHNR, CDR2 FQNEAQ (reference sequence). The CDR3 consists of 11 residues. Trimming left V 0 bases short and J 14 bases short, with 8 bases between. The CDR3, as DNA: TGTGCCAGCAGCTTAGCAGTTGGGGAGTTCTTC. Amino acid sequence: CASSLAVGEFF.

The chain couples TRBV4-2 to TRBJ2-7; 7 positions match TRBD1. The length of the CDR3 is 13 residues. Germline trimming cut 3 bases from V and 5 bases from J; bases unmatched to any gene: 4. Germline V CDR1 and CDR2: LGHNA, YNFKEQ. CDR3 region: CASSQRQGDEQYF. DNA for the CDR3: TGTGCCAGCAGCCAGAGACAGGGCGACGAGCAGTACTTC.

This clonotype was recorded a few times. The gene calls are TRBV19 and TRBJ1-1; D perhaps matches TRBD1 (5 bases). The CDR3 sequence is 12 residues long. V shed 6 bases and J shed 1 base, with 6 bases lying between them. Germline lookup yields CDR1 LNHDA and CDR2 SQIVND (reference sequence). CDR3 in DNA: TGTGCCAGTAGGAGGGGGAACACTGAAGCTTTCTTT. This codes for CASRRGNTEAFF.